Below are 29 T cell receptor beta chains sequenced from a single sample in a study of cytomegalovirus exposure and HLA in healthy donors. With 60 Vbeta and 13 Jbeta primers, the PCR was carried out. The repertoire was sequenced with immunoSEQ multiplex PCR; TCRdb's copy has only in-frame clones and lacks some. The profile shows under 200,000 clones, 62% of them singletons. Source material: PBMCs. These receptors were obtained from a man aged 35 to 55 in good health and CMV-seronegative.

The J gene is TRBJ2-3, the V gene TRBV27; 8 bases fit TRBD2. CDR1 is MNHEY and CDR2 is SMNVEV in the germline V gene (reference sequence). The J segment lost 3 bases and the V segment lost 7 bases, leaving 3 bases of the junction unmatched. The length of the CDR3 is 13 residues. Written as DNA, the CDR3 is TGTGCCAGCAAGAGCGGGAGTACAGATACGCAGTATTTT. It codes for CASKSGSTDTQYF.

The chain is built from TRBV6-1 and TRBJ1-3, with D unclear. The CDR3 loop spans 16 amino acids. Germline V gene data show CDR1 as MNHNS and CDR2 as SASEGT. V lost 3 bases to trimming and J lost 8 bases, with 20 bases between them. The CDR3 region has the DNA TGTGCCAGCAGTGATCGGGCAGCCTACCTCGGGGACACCATATATTTT. This codes for CASSDRAAYLGDTIYF.

This clone was seen a handful of times. This chain joins TRBV11-2 and TRBJ2-7, with D possibly matching TRBD1 (6 bases). The CDR3 totals 16 residues. V lost 0 bases and J 1 base, leaving 13 bases between the germline ends. The V gene's germline CDR1 is SGHAT and CDR2 FQNNGV. CDR3 in amino acids: CASSLDIGRGSYEQYF. In DNA form, the CDR3 reads TGTGCCAGCAGCTTAGATATTGGCAGGGGATCCTACGAGCAGTACTTC.

In the case of this clone: This sample includes further DNA sequences coding for the same CDR3. The chain is built from TRBV21-1 and TRBJ1-4; TRBD1, the table's D call, lacks a check against the DNA. TRBV21-1 is a recognized pseudogene. The CDR3 runs 15 residues. The CDR3 loop reads CASSKGDTTNEKLFF. The CDR3 DNA follows: TGCGCCAGCAGCAAAGGGGACACAACTAATGAAAAACTGTTTTTT.

The chain employs TRBV5-5 and TRBJ2-2; D not certain. V was clipped by 4 bases and J by 0 bases, with 13 bases between them. Germline V CDR1 and CDR2: SGHKS, YYEKEE (reference sequence). The CDR3 loop spans 16 amino acids. CDR3 region: CASSLVGTSNTGELFF. The CDR3 DNA reads TGTGCCAGCAGCCTTGTGGGCACTTCGAACACCGGGGAGCTGTTTTTT.

V gene TRBV4-1 combines with J gene TRBJ2-2; 7 nucleotides line up with TRBD1. Looked up from germline, CDR1 is MGHRA and CDR2 is YSYEKL. Losses at the gene ends were 1 base for V and 4 bases for J; bases not matched to a gene: 6. The CDR3 loop spans 16 amino acids. The CDR3 reads CASSQGTGVGTGELFF. CDR3 bases: TGCGCCAGCAGCCAAGGTACAGGGGTTGGCACCGGGGAGCTGTTTTTT.

The chain recombines TRBV7-9 with TRBJ1-2, with D perhaps TRBD1 (6 bases). The CDR3 totals 15 residues. The germline CDR1 and CDR2 sequences are SEHNR and FQNEAQ (reference sequence). The V and J ends lost 4 bases and 0 bases respectively, with 12 bases between them. The CDR3, as DNA: TGTGCCAGCAGCTCCAGGGACACTTCTAACTATGGCTACACCTTC. This gives the protein CASSSRDTSNYGYTF.

The chain recombines TRBV10-3 with TRBJ2-7, with D unclear. V lost 0 bases and J lost 3, with 3 bases in between. The CDR3 contains 12 residues. The V gene's germline CDR1 is ENHRY and CDR2 SYGVKD. CDR3 region: CAISESGYEQYF. The DNA for the CDR3 is TGTGCCATCAGTGAGTCCGGCTACGAGCAGTACTTC.

J is TRBJ2-5 and V is TRBV7-9; 11 bases fit TRBD1. CDR3 size: 15 residues. Looked up from germline, CDR1 is SEHNR and CDR2 is FQNEAQ (reference sequence). V lost 6 bases and J lost 5; bases outside the gene matches: 8. The CDR3 bases are TGTGCCAGCAGAAGAGGGACAGGGGGGTTGGAGACCCAGTACTTC. It specifies CASRRGTGGLETQYF.

The gene calls are TRBV6-1 and TRBJ1-4; no definite D call. From germline, CDR1 is MNHNS and CDR2 SASEGT. The ends were cut back, 4 bases at V and 4 bases at J, with 7 bases in the middle. The CDR3 extends over 13 amino acids. The CDR3 reads CASSGGDNEKLFF. The CDR3 coding sequence is TGTGCCAGCAGTGGCGGGGATAATGAAAAACTGTTTTTT.

J is TRBJ1-1 and V is TRBV5-1; 10 nucleotides match TRBD1. Germline V CDR1 and CDR2: SGHRS, YFSETQ. Trimming at V came to 0 bases and at J to 11 bases, leaving 10 bases not matched to a gene. There are 15 residues in the CDR3. CDR3 DNA: TGCGCCAGCAGCTTGGAAGGGACAGGGGATCGGAACGCTTTCTTT. Translation: CASSLEGTGDRNAFF.

The chain combines TRBV5-1 with TRBJ1-1, with 10 bases aligning to TRBD1. Per germline, CDR1 SGHRS and CDR2 YFSETQ. CDR3 length equals 15 residues. The V gene end was trimmed by 5 bases and the J gene end by 3 bases; junction bases not matched to a gene: 7. The DNA of the CDR3 is TGCGCCAGCAGGCGGACAGGGGGTGCGGACACTGAAGCTTTCTTT. Its protein product is CASRRTGGADTEAFF.

The chain combines TRBV5-1 with TRBJ2-7; D perhaps matches TRBD2 (5 bases). Trimming stripped 4 bases from V and 6 bases from J, with 14 bases between. Germline CDR1 and CDR2: SGHRS and YFSETQ. This CDR3 comprises 13 residues. In DNA, the CDR3 is TGCGCCAGCAGCCCCGGACTTTCTGCCGAGCAGTACTTC. It is translated as CASSPGLSAEQYF.

This clone occurred a few times. The chain has TRBV9 and TRBJ1-3; 9 bases line up with TRBD1. This CDR3 is 19 amino acids long. Germline CDR1 reads SGDLS; CDR2 reads YYNGEE. The J segment lost 0 bases and the V segment lost 0 bases, leaving 10 bases of the junction unmatched. This CDR3 reads CASSVGWDRASYSGNTIYF. DNA for the CDR3: TGTGCCAGCAGCGTAGGGTGGGACAGGGCTTCTTACTCTGGAAACACCATATATTTT.

This clone showed up just a few times. The chain couples TRBV10-3 to TRBJ2-5; 9 bases map to TRBD2. V dropped 2 bases and J dropped 5; count of bases not matched to a gene: 9. CDR1 and CDR2 (germline): ENHRY, SYGVKD. This CDR3 is built from 16 residues. CDR3 residues: CAISEGGGGAAETQYF. In nucleotides, the CDR3 is TGTGCCATCAGTGAGGGTGGCGGGGGGGCCGCGGAGACCCAGTACTTC.

The rearrangement uses TRBV6-1 and TRBJ1-5; 8 bases align to TRBD1. CDR3 length: 12 residues. The J segment lost 7 bases and the V segment lost 7 bases, leaving 3 bases of the junction unmatched. Germline CDR1 is MNHNS and CDR2 is SASEGT. CDR3 in amino acids: CASKTGEQPQHF. The CDR3 DNA reads TGTGCCAGCAAGACAGGGGAACAGCCCCAGCATTTT.

CDR3: CASSLGAYSDTQYF. The CDR3 DNA is TGTGCCAGCAGTCTAGGGGCTTACTCAGATACGCAGTATTTT. This rearrangement joins TRBV2 to TRBJ2-3, with TRBD1 as a possible D gene (5 bases). V was pared by 5 bases and J by 4 bases, with 13 bases between. The CDR3 loop spans 14 amino acids. Germline values: CDR1 SNHLY, CDR2 FYNNEI.

The gene calls are TRBV12-5 and TRBJ1-2; D is perhaps TRBD1 (6 bases). Germline values: CDR1 LGHNT, CDR2 FRNRAP. The length of the CDR3 is 14 residues. V dropped 4 bases and J dropped 2 bases, with 11 bases sitting between them. The CDR3 coding sequence is TGTGCTAGTGGTTCGGTAGGGGGAAACTATGGCTACACCTTC. Amino acids: CASGSVGGNYGYTF.

This clone was detected only a few times. The chain joins TRBV6-7 to TRBJ1-6, with D perhaps matching TRBD1 (6 bases). TRBV6-7 is given ORF status, its function remaining uncertain. Trimming took 6 bases from V and 3 from J, leaving 15 bases between them. This CDR3 comprises 16 residues. CDR3 sequence reads: CASSPPGGHYNSPLHF. CDR3 nucleotides: TGTGCCAGCAGCCCGCCGGGGGGGCACTATAATTCACCCCTCCACTTT.

The chain recombines TRBV30 with TRBJ1-3; D remains unclear. The CDR3 consists of 14 residues. Trimming left V 8 bases short and J 0 bases short, with 14 bases between. Germline CDR1 GTSNPN, CDR2 SVGIG (reference sequence). CDR3 sequence (DNA): TGTGCCGGTGAGGCTCACCTCTCTGGAAACACCATATATTTT. Translated: CAGEAHLSGNTIYF.

In its sample, this clone was seen a few times. The rearrangement joins TRBV4-1 to TRBJ2-7, with 13 bases fitting TRBD2. In germline, CDR1 is MGHRA, CDR2 YSYEKL. The CDR3 consists of 18 residues. With 1 base clipped from V and 0 bases from J, the junction kept 6 bases outside the gene matches. CDR3 loop: CASSQGTSGGLSSYEQYF. In DNA, the CDR3 is TGCGCCAGCAGCCAAGGGACTAGCGGGGGCCTGAGCTCCTACGAGCAGTACTTC.

V gene TRBV5-1 combines with J gene TRBJ2-7, with 10 bases lining up with TRBD1. Germline-derived CDR1 and CDR2 are SGHRS and YFSETQ. The CDR3 contains 14 residues. V lost 3 bases to trimming and J lost 5 bases; unmatched junction nucleotides: 5. This CDR3 is CASSWDRGSDEQYF. CDR3 bases: TGCGCCAGCAGCTGGGACAGGGGTAGCGACGAGCAGTACTTC.

The chain links TRBV5-4 to TRBJ2-2; D ambiguous. V lost 2 bases to trimming and J lost 0 bases, with 8 bases between them. This CDR3 comprises 15 residues. Germline CDR1 SGHNT, CDR2 YYREEE (reference sequence). This CDR3 is CASSFQVSNTGELFF. The CDR3 DNA reads as TGTGCCAGCAGCTTCCAGGTTTCGAACACCGGGGAGCTGTTTTTT.

V usage is TRBV2 and J usage is TRBJ2-5; 8 bases fit TRBD2. Germline V lookup: CDR1 SNHLY, CDR2 FYNNEI. Trimming took 10 bases from V and 4 from J; bases not matched to a gene: 11. This CDR3 has 14 residues. CDR3 loop: CAICPLGRVETQYF. CDR3 DNA: TGTGCCATCTGCCCCCTCGGGAGGGTAGAGACCCAGTACTTC.

This clone was picked up one time. This chain uses TRBV6-6 with TRBJ1-6; D is ambiguous. Germline V gives CDR1 MNHNY, CDR2 SVGAGI (reference sequence). V lost 6 bases, J lost 13 bases, and 16 bases lay in between. This CDR3 has 13 residues. Here the CDR3 reads CASSPRPGGPLHF. Written as DNA, the CDR3 is TGTGCCAGCAGCCCCAGGCCCGGAGGCCCCCTCCACTTT.

The chain recombines TRBV18 with TRBJ2-1, with 11 positions matching TRBD2. The V segment lost 4 bases and the J segment 4 bases; nucleotides outside the gene matches: 6. Germline CDR1 and CDR2: KGHSH and LQKENI. The CDR3 totals 16 residues. The CDR3 protein is CASSRGLAEEYNEQFF. Written as DNA, the CDR3 is TGTGCCAGCTCACGGGGACTAGCGGAGGAGTACAATGAGCAGTTCTTC. The full variable domain, completed using reference TRBV18 and TRBJ2-1, is NAGVMQNPRHLVRRRGQEARLRCSPMKGHSHVYWYRQLPEEGLKFMVYLQKENIIDESGMPKERFSAEFPKEGPSILRIQQVVRGDSAAYFCASSRGLAEEYNEQFFGPGTRLTVL.

The CDR3 DNA reads TGCGCCAGCGGAGGGACGGAGACCTACGAGCAGTACTTC. Its translation: CASGGTETYEQYF. This chain uses TRBV5-1 with TRBJ2-7; possible D gene TRBD2, 6 bases. Trimming took off 7 bases at V and 2 bases at J, with 13 bases between the two ends. CDR1 SGHRS and CDR2 YFSETQ come from the germline V gene. The length of the CDR3 is 13 residues.

This chain joins TRBV18 and TRBJ2-2; D may be TRBD2 (5 bases). Germline loops: CDR1 KGHSH, CDR2 LQKENI. The V and J ends lost 6 bases and 1 base respectively, with 12 bases between them. The CDR3 covers 15 residues. In DNA, the CDR3 is TGTGCCAGCTCTTCTCAACGGGGGAACACCGGGGAGCTGTTTTTT. Protein product: CASSSQRGNTGELFF.

The genes are TRBV7-2 and TRBJ2-1; 9 positions agree with TRBD1. The CDR3 totals 13 residues. Trimming took 8 bases from V and 4 from J; bases not matched to a gene: 3. The V gene's germline CDR1 is SGHTA and CDR2 FQGNSA. The CDR3 loop reads CASGQGTYNEQFF. CDR3 DNA: TGTGCCAGCGGACAGGGGACGTACAATGAGCAGTTCTTC.